This passage covers 27 T cell receptor beta chains from one sample sequenced in a study of shared clonotypes between healthy human individuals. Produced via immunoSEQ multiplex PCR; TCRdb's table is partial and in-frame only. In the table there are 520,000 or so clones, about four fifths of which are singletons. The specimen sequenced was PBMCs. The receptors were gathered from a middle-aged woman in good health. Some clones in this sample may be carry-over from other donors' samples.

The chain has TRBV5-4 and TRBJ2-7; D is uncertain. V was shortened by 1 base and J by 0 bases, with 11 bases between the two germline ends. This CDR3 contains 15 residues. Per germline, CDR1 SGHNT and CDR2 YYREEE (reference sequence). The CDR3 DNA follows: TGTGCCAGCAGCTTGAAGACGGATAACTCCTACGAGCAGTACTTC. Translating it yields CASSLKTDNSYEQYF.

Turning to this clone: Different DNA sequences within this sample yield the same CDR3. This chain uses TRBV5-1 with TRBJ2-2; D unclear. The germline V and J ends were trimmed by 0 bases and 0 bases, with 6 bases remaining between them. This CDR3 has 15 residues. Germline CDR1 and CDR2: SGHRS and YFSETQ. The CDR3 protein is CASSLGTANTGELFF. The CDR3 bases are TGCGCCAGCAGCTTGGGCACAGCGAACACCGGGGAGCTGTTTTTT.

V and J are TRBV19 and TRBJ1-1, with 8 bases aligning to TRBD1. The CDR3 runs 16 residues. Trimming took 5 bases from V and 0 from J; bases not matched to a gene: 8. Germline lookup yields CDR1 LNHDA and CDR2 SQIVND (reference sequence). The DNA of the CDR3 is TGTGCCAGTAGTGACGAGCAGGGGGCGGTGAACACTGAAGCTTTCTTT. This sequence encodes CASSDEQGAVNTEAFF.

The V call is TRBV6-5, the J call TRBJ2-1, with D tentatively TRBD2 (6 bases). Germline V CDR1 and CDR2: MNHEY, SVGAGI. V gave up 7 bases and J gave up 5 bases, with 18 bases separating them. The CDR3 spans 15 residues. The CDR3: CASTPSWRVDNEQFF. The DNA of the CDR3 is TGTGCCAGCACCCCAAGCTGGAGGGTGGACAATGAGCAGTTCTTC.

The chain combines TRBV15 with TRBJ2-1, with D possibly TRBD2 on 6 matching bases. Trimming removed 1 base from V and 6 bases from J, with 10 bases in between. The germline CDR1 and CDR2 sequences are LNHNV and YYDKDF (reference sequence). The CDR3 spans 14 residues. The CDR3 DNA reads as TGTGCCACCAGCAGAGCTCGGGAGATCAATGAGCAGTTCTTC. Encoded protein: CATSRAREINEQFF.

The genes are TRBV9 and TRBJ1-2; TRBD1 aligns across 9 bases. Germline V gives CDR1 SGDLS, CDR2 YYNGEE. This CDR3 spans 15 amino acids. J lost 7 bases, V lost 6 bases, and 13 bases had no gene match. The CDR3: CASTQEQGAKGGYTF. The CDR3 region has the DNA TGTGCCAGCACCCAAGAACAGGGGGCAAAAGGTGGCTACACCTTC.

The J gene is TRBJ2-1, the V gene TRBV7-2; 14 positions agree with TRBD2. This CDR3 has 16 residues. V lost 5 bases to trimming and J lost 8 bases; unmatched junction nucleotides: 8. Germline loops: CDR1 SGHTA, CDR2 FQGNSA. The CDR3 loop reads CASSQGLAGVYYEQFF. The CDR3 DNA follows: TGTGCCAGCAGCCAGGGACTAGCGGGAGTATACTATGAGCAGTTCTTC.

The chain couples TRBV27 to TRBJ2-5, with D tentatively TRBD2 (7 bases). This CDR3 has 14 residues. Germline lookup yields CDR1 MNHEY and CDR2 SMNVEV (reference sequence). Trimming pared 0 bases from V and 5 bases from J, leaving 10 bases between. The CDR3 DNA sequence: TGTGCCAGCAGTTTATCGGGGGGGGCCGAGACCCAGTACTTC. It specifies CASSLSGGAETQYF.

At least ten counts were recorded for this clone. The chain recombines TRBV10-2 with TRBJ2-1, with 8 bases aligning to TRBD2. V lost 6 bases and J lost 6; bases outside the gene matches: 7. CDR3 length equals 14 residues. Germline values: CDR1 WSHSY, CDR2 SAAADI. The CDR3 region is CASRREAAINEQFF. As DNA, the CDR3 is TGCGCCAGCAGGCGGGAGGCCGCGATCAATGAGCAGTTCTTC.

With respect to this clone: A far larger clone is just one base off, so this is likely a read error. This specimen includes other DNA sequences encoding the same CDR3. The V call is TRBV7-9, the J call TRBJ1-5; D gene unclear. Trimming cost V 3 bases and J 0 bases, with 12 bases left between them. This CDR3 contains 16 residues. CDR1 and CDR2 from the germline V gene are SEHNR and FQNEAQ (reference sequence). The CDR3 DNA follows: TGTGCCAGCAGCTTCTCCCGAAGCGGTAGCAATCAGCCCCAGCATTTT. Its translation is CASSFSRSGSNQPQHF.

In this sample, this clone turned up once. The chain is built from TRBV29-1 and TRBJ1-1; tentatively, D is TRBD1 (6 bases). The CDR3 consists of 14 residues. V lost 4 bases and J lost 3, with 15 bases in between. Germline V gene lookup returns CDR1 SQVTM and CDR2 ANQGSEA. CDR3 sequence reads: CSVARGGADTEAFF. DNA for the CDR3: TGCAGCGTTGCCAGGGGTGGTGCGGACACTGAAGCTTTCTTT. Full variable domain (outside the CDR3, taken from reference TRBV29-1 and TRBJ1-1): SAVISQKPSRDICQRGTSLTIQCQVDSQVTMMFWYRQQPGQSLTLIATANQGSEATYESGFVIDKFPISRPNLTFSTLTVSNMSPEDSSIYLCSVARGGADTEAFFGQGTRLTVV.

A few counts support this clone. V is TRBV5-1 and J is TRBJ2-2; D remains unclear. The CDR3 consists of 14 residues. The germline gives CDR1 SGHRS, CDR2 YFSETQ. The ends were cut back, 2 bases at V and 2 bases at J, with 7 bases in the middle. The chain's CDR3 is CASSFGINTGELFF. In DNA form, the CDR3 reads TGCGCCAGCAGCTTTGGGATTAACACCGGGGAGCTGTTTTTT.

Regarding this clone: Other DNA sequences in the same sample also yield this CDR3. The J gene is TRBJ1-4, the V gene TRBV5-1, with D hard to call. V was cut by 0 bases and J by 3 bases, with 6 bases left in between. Germline CDR1 is SGHRS and CDR2 is YFSETQ. This CDR3 spans 14 amino acids. CDR3 region: CASSLGQSNEKLFF. The CDR3 DNA follows: TGCGCCAGCAGCTTGGGACAATCTAATGAAAAACTGTTTTTT. The full variable domain, with the rest looked up from reference TRBV5-1 and TRBJ1-4, is KAGVTQTPRYLIKTRGQQVTLSCSPISGHRSVSWYQQTPGQGLQFLFEYFSETQRNKGNFPGRFSGRQFSNSRSEMNVSTLELGDSALYLCASSLGQSNEKLFFGSGTQLSVL.

The chain has TRBV2 and TRBJ2-1; D is perhaps TRBD1 (6 bases). The V end was cut by 1 base, the J end by 5 bases, with 9 bases between. The CDR3 is 14 residues long. Germline CDR1 reads SNHLY; CDR2 reads FYNNEI. In nucleotides, the CDR3 is TGTGCCAGCAGTGAAGACAGGGAGAACAATGAGCAGTTCTTC. This encodes CASSEDRENNEQFF.

This clone was observed at least ten times. The rearrangement uses TRBV7-2 and TRBJ2-1; D is unresolved. Germline V CDR1 and CDR2: SGHTA, FQGNSA. The germline V and J ends were trimmed by 9 bases and 5 bases, with 14 bases remaining between them. This CDR3 has 13 residues. The CDR3 region is CARSDLRDNEQFF. The CDR3 DNA reads TGTGCCAGGTCCGATCTACGGGACAATGAGCAGTTCTTC.

The V gene is TRBV28, the J gene TRBJ2-2; 8 bases fit TRBD2. The CDR3 covers 16 residues. The germline V gene has CDR1 MDHEN and CDR2 SYDVKM. J gave up 4 bases and V 6 bases, and 10 bases lay outside the gene matches. This CDR3 reads CASSRRGVMGTGELFF. Here the CDR3 DNA reads TGTGCCAGCAGCCGGCGGGGGGTGATGGGCACCGGGGAGCTGTTTTTT.

A word on this clone: This CDR3 is also generated by other DNA sequences in the sample. The V gene is TRBV19, the J gene TRBJ2-7, with 9 positions matching TRBD1. CDR3 size: 14 residues. Germline loops: CDR1 LNHDA, CDR2 SQIVND (reference sequence). V dropped 6 bases and J dropped 2; count of bases not matched to a gene: 5. CDR3 DNA sequence: TGTGCCAGTAGCCTGGGACAGGGCCCCTACGAGCAGTACTTC. Translated, it gives CASSLGQGPYEQYF.

This chain joins TRBV28 and TRBJ1-4; 10 bases fit TRBD1. Germline V gives CDR1 MDHEN, CDR2 SYDVKM. The CDR3 length is 15 residues. Unmatched junction bases numbered 7, after V lost 6 bases and J lost 6 bases. The CDR3 nucleotides read TGTGCCAGCAGCGCAAGACAGGGGGCGTATGAAAAACTGTTTTTT. Its translation: CASSARQGAYEKLFF.

The CDR3 here is CASSEGGQPLETFF. The CDR3 DNA follows: TGTGCCAGCAGTGAAGGGGGACAGCCTTTGGAGACTTTCTTT. The genes are TRBV2 and TRBJ1-1; 7 bases agree with TRBD1. Germline values: CDR1 SNHLY, CDR2 FYNNEI. Trimming took 1 base from V and 12 from J; bases not matched to a gene: 11. The CDR3 has 14 residues. Based on the CDR3 plus reference TRBV2 and TRBJ1-1, the full variable domain is EPEVTQTPSHQVTQMGQEVILRCVPISNHLYFYWYRQILGQKVEFLVSFYNNEISEKSEIFDDQFSVERPDGSNFTLKIRSTKLEDSAMYFCASSEGGQPLETFFGQGTRLTVV.

The V and J genes are TRBV7-2 and TRBJ2-7; D may be TRBD2 (7 bases). The CDR3 spans 15 residues. Trimming shortened V by 1 base and J by 2 bases, and 12 bases separated the two germline ends. CDR1 and CDR2 (germline): SGHTA, FQGNSA. CDR3 loop: CASSLVVGGPYEQYF. The DNA of the CDR3 is TGTGCCAGCAGCTTAGTGGTCGGGGGGCCCTACGAGCAGTACTTC.

The chain links TRBV7-6 to TRBJ2-1; 7 nucleotides line up with TRBD2. V shed 6 bases and J 7 bases; nucleotides not matched to a gene: 12. The CDR3 consists of 15 residues. Germline-derived CDR1 and CDR2 are SGHVS and FNYEAQ. The CDR3 region is CASSSVAGAENEQFF. The CDR3 DNA follows: TGTGCCAGCAGTAGTGTTGCGGGAGCGGAAAATGAGCAGTTCTTC.

A few counts support this clone. This chain joins TRBV2 and TRBJ2-7, with TRBD1 matching 7 bases. The V gene end was trimmed by 3 bases and the J gene end by 4 bases; junction bases not matched to a gene: 6. Germline V gene lookup returns CDR1 SNHLY and CDR2 FYNNEI. The CDR3 is made up of 14 amino acids. The DNA of the CDR3 is TGTGCCAGCAGTGATGGCAGGGGGAAGTACGAGCAGTACTTC. It codes for CASSDGRGKYEQYF.

V and J are TRBV5-1 and TRBJ1-2, with a weak D call TRBD1 (5 bases). Between the trimmed V and J ends, which lost 0 bases and 7 bases, there was a span of 13 bases. The CDR3 contains 14 residues. Germline V gene data show CDR1 as SGHRS and CDR2 as YFSETQ. CDR3 loop: CASSLVVGGSGYTF. The DNA of the CDR3 is TGCGCCAGCAGCTTGGTTGTCGGGGGTTCTGGCTACACCTTC.

With respect to this clone: The identical CDR3 is also encoded by other nucleotide sequences in the sample. The chain couples TRBV28 to TRBJ1-1; D not certain. Germline CDR1 and CDR2: MDHEN and SYDVKM. Trimming took 6 bases from V and 1 from J, leaving 9 bases between them. This CDR3 has 13 amino acids. The CDR3 DNA follows: TGTGCCAGCAGCTTTAATCAGAACACTGAAGCTTTCTTT. This sequence encodes CASSFNQNTEAFF.

V usage is TRBV7-2 and J usage is TRBJ2-7; weak D call: TRBD2 (5 bases). The V and J ends lost 1 base and 2 bases respectively, with 9 bases between them. CDR1 and CDR2 (germline): SGHTA, FQGNSA. This CDR3 is 14 amino acids long. The CDR3 sequence is CASSLGAAAYEQYF. The DNA of the CDR3 is TGTGCCAGCAGCTTAGGAGCGGCAGCCTACGAGCAGTACTTC.

The V and J genes are TRBV5-4 and TRBJ2-7, with TRBD1 matching 8 bases. The junction had 9 bases not matched to a gene; V was cut back by 4 bases and J by 6 bases. The CDR3 is 14 residues long. The germline V gene has CDR1 SGHNT and CDR2 YYREEE (reference sequence). The CDR3 region is CASSPPGQAREQYF. The CDR3 nucleotides are TGTGCCAGCAGCCCCCCGGGACAGGCGCGCGAGCAGTACTTC.

The chain employs TRBV7-6 and TRBJ1-1, with 7 bases aligning to TRBD1. Germline values: CDR1 SGHVS, CDR2 FNYEAQ. The CDR3 has 14 residues. Trimming at V came to 5 bases and at J to 7 bases, leaving 10 bases not matched to a gene. The CDR3 loop reads CASSASRDSLEAFF. The DNA for the CDR3 is TGTGCCAGCAGCGCATCCCGGGACAGCCTTGAAGCTTTCTTT.